Presented here are 14 T cell receptor beta chains from one specimen sequenced in a study of cytomegalovirus exposure and HLA in healthy donors. PCR primers comprised 60 Vbeta and 13 Jbeta primers. The table came from immunoSEQ multiplex PCR; TCRdb's copy has only in-frame clones and leaves some out. The sample has 60,000 to 100,000 clones. Specimen: PBMCs. The receptors shown here come from a man aged 25-45 years in good health and CMV-seronegative.

The chain is built from TRBV7-2 and TRBJ2-7; TRBD1 matches 7 bases. Germline assignment: CDR1 SGHTA and CDR2 FQGNSA. V shed 4 bases and J 0 bases; nucleotides not matched to a gene: 6. The CDR3 runs to 15 residues. The CDR3 protein is CASSSRDRLSYEQYF. The CDR3 DNA sequence: TGTGCCAGCAGCTCGAGGGACAGACTCTCCTACGAGCAGTACTTC.

The chain combines TRBV27 with TRBJ2-7, with D tentatively TRBD2 (6 bases). This CDR3 is built from 13 residues. Looked up from germline, CDR1 is MNHEY and CDR2 is SMNVEV (reference sequence). V lost 8 bases and J 0 bases, leaving 11 bases between the germline ends. CDR3 amino acids: CASGEESSYEQYF. As DNA, the CDR3 is TGTGCCAGCGGGGAGGAGAGCTCCTACGAGCAGTACTTC.

The V call is TRBV19, the J call TRBJ1-4, with a weak D call TRBD1 (5 bases). Per the germline V gene, CDR1 is LNHDA and CDR2 is SQIVND (reference sequence). V was trimmed by 3 bases and J by 13 bases, leaving 9 bases between them. The CDR3 extends over 11 amino acids. The CDR3 loop reads CASSIQGRLFF. The CDR3 DNA follows: TGTGCCAGTAGTATCCAGGGAAGACTGTTTTTT.

The V gene is TRBV5-6, the J gene TRBJ2-1; tentatively, D is TRBD2 (5 bases). Per germline, CDR1 SGHDT and CDR2 YYEEEE. V lost 4 bases and J lost 11, with 25 bases in between. CDR3 length: 16 amino acids. CDR3 in amino acids: CASSMLERLAGGQQFF. In DNA, the CDR3 is TGTGCCAGCAGCATGTTGGAACGGCTTGCGGGCGGCCAGCAGTTCTTC.

This sequence joins TRBV18 and TRBJ1-2; 8 bases are a match to TRBD1. The V segment lost 4 bases and the J segment 6 bases; nucleotides outside the gene matches: 4. The CDR3 is made up of 13 amino acids. Germline V CDR1 and CDR2: KGHSH, LQKENI. CDR3: CASSLDREDGYTF. In DNA form, the CDR3 reads TGTGCCAGCTCACTGGACAGGGAGGATGGCTACACCTTC.

V usage is TRBV11-1 and J usage is TRBJ1-2; a possible D gene is TRBD1 (5 bases). From germline, CDR1 is SGHAT and CDR2 FQDESV (reference sequence). V dropped 8 bases and J dropped 8 bases, with 15 bases sitting between them. This CDR3 contains 12 residues. The CDR3 protein is CASSHGGLGYTF. CDR3 coding DNA: TGTGCCAGCTCTCACGGGGGTTTAGGCTACACCTTC.

The genes are TRBV6-6 and TRBJ1-2; D call uncertain. Per the germline V gene, CDR1 is MNHNY and CDR2 is SVGAGI (reference sequence). V was pared by 0 bases and J by 8 bases, with 7 bases between. The CDR3 runs to 12 residues. The CDR3 here is CASSYSVRGYTF. For the CDR3, the DNA is TGTGCCAGCAGTTACTCGGTCCGGGGCTACACCTTC.

This chain joins TRBV9 and TRBJ1-2, with 8 bases lining up with TRBD1. Trimming removed 3 bases from V and 4 bases from J; junction bases left unmatched: 5. Germline assignment: CDR1 SGDLS and CDR2 YYNGEE. The CDR3 length is 14 residues. CDR3: CASSAQQGGYGYTF. The CDR3 DNA follows: TGTGCCAGCAGCGCCCAACAGGGGGGCTATGGCTACACCTTC.

With respect to this clone: Its ends do not fully match the called genes, so a read error is possible. The chain has TRBV7-2 and TRBJ2-7; 11 bases align to TRBD2. The CDR3 consists of 15 residues. Germline V gene sequence: CDR1 SGHTA, CDR2 FQGNSA. This CDR3 is CASSPSSGRTYAQYF. CDR3 DNA: TGTGCCAGCAGCCCGTCTAGCGGGAGGACGTACGCGCAGTACTTC.

The CDR3 loop reads CASSQDGKGGTEAFF. CDR3 DNA sequence: TGCGCCAGCAGCCAAGATGGGAAGGGAGGCACTGAAGCTTTCTTT. The rearrangement joins TRBV4-1 to TRBJ1-1; D remains ambiguous. V was trimmed by 0 bases and J by 4 bases, leaving 12 bases between them. Germline values: CDR1 MGHRA, CDR2 YSYEKL. The CDR3 loop spans 15 amino acids.

V is TRBV18 and J is TRBJ2-7; TRBD1 matches at 8 bases. The V segment lost 2 bases and the J segment 6 bases; nucleotides outside the gene matches: 9. The germline CDR1 and CDR2 sequences are KGHSH and LQKENI. The CDR3 extends over 15 amino acids. The CDR3 coding sequence is TGTGCCAGCTCACCAGACAGGGGTAGACTCTTCGAGCAGTACTTC. Its protein is CASSPDRGRLFEQYF.

The rearrangement joins TRBV7-3 to TRBJ2-5; tentative D call: TRBD1 (5 bases). Trimming left V 5 bases short and J 7 bases short, with 14 bases between. The V gene's germline CDR1 is SGHTA and CDR2 FQGTGA. This CDR3 is 13 amino acids long. In DNA, the CDR3 is TGTGCCAGCAGCCCTCCAGGGATGAGGACCCAGTACTTC. Its translation: CASSPPGMRTQYF.

The J gene is TRBJ2-6, the V gene TRBV5-4; tentative D call: TRBD2 (6 bases). Trimming cost V 7 bases and J 0 bases, with 14 bases left between them. Germline CDR1 is SGHNT and CDR2 is YYREEE (reference sequence). CDR3 length equals 16 residues. CDR3 in DNA: TGTGCCAGCTCTCAAGCGGGTTACTCTGGGGCCAACGTCCTGACTTTC. Protein sequence: CASSQAGYSGANVLTF.

The chain combines TRBV5-5 with TRBJ2-3; no reliable D call. Germline values: CDR1 SGHKS, CDR2 YYEKEE (reference sequence). Trimming stripped 2 bases from V and 0 bases from J, with 4 bases between. This CDR3 region has 13 residues. The DNA for the CDR3 is TGTGCCAGCAGCTTCCCTAGCACAGATACGCAGTATTTT. Translating it yields CASSFPSTDTQYF.